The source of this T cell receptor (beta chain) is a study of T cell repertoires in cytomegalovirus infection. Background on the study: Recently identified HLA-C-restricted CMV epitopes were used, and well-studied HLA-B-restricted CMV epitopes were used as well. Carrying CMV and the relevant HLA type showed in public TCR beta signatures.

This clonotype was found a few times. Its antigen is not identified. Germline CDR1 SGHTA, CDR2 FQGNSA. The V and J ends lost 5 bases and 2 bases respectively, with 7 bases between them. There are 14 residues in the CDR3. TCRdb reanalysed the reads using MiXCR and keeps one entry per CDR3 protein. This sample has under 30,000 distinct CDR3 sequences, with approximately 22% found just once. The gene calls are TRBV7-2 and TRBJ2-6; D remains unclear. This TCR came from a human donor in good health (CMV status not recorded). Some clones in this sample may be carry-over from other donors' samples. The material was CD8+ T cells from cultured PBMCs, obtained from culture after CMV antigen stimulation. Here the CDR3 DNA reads TGTGCCAGCAGCCCCCCCGCTGGGGCCAACGTCCTGACTTTC. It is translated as CASSPPAGANVLTF.